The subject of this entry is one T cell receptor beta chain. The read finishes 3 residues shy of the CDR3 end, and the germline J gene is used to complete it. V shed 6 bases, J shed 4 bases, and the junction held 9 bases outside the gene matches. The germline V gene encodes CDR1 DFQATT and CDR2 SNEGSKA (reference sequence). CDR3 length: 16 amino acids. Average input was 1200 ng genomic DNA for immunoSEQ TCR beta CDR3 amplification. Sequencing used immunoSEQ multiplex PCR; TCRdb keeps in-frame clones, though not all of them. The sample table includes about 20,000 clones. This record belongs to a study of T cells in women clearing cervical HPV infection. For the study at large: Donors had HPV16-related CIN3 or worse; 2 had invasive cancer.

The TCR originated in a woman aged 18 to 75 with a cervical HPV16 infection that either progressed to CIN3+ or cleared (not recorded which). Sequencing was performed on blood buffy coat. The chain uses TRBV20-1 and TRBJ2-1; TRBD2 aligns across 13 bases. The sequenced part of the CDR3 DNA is TGCAGTGCCCGCCCACTAGCGGGAGGGACTTACAATGAG. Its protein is CSARPLAGGTYNE. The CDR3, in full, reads CSARPLAGGTYNEQFF.